The 3 T cell receptor beta chains below were found in one sample sequenced in a study of T cells after somatic rescue of genetic block (dated by TCRdb to about 2020). The library came from the immunoSEQ multiplex PCR assay. In its TCRdb copy, this immuneACCESS table keeps in-frame sequences only and misses some clones. Where compared with another copy, unresolved V genes explain less than half of these, and the others have no known cause. The sample data list about 14,000 clones, and around three quarters of these were observed just once. Together, the top ten hold 13% to 15% of the sample. Input material: peripheral blood mononuclear cells (PBMCs). These receptors were taken from a boy aged 5-17 years.

CDR3 nucleotides: TGTGCCAGCAGTTACAGAACCGACAACTATGGCTACACCTTC. Residues: CASSYRTDNYGYTF. The chain links TRBV6-5 to TRBJ1-2; D unresolved. Germline V gives CDR1 MNHEY, CDR2 SVGAGI. V lost 2 bases and J 2 bases, leaving 9 bases between the germline ends. The CDR3 has 14 amino acids.

This chain joins TRBV28 and TRBJ1-1, with 10 bases fitting TRBD1. With V trimmed by 5 bases and J by 2 bases, 5 bases remained unmatched. Germline lookup yields CDR1 MDHEN and CDR2 SYDVKM. The CDR3 has 15 residues. The CDR3 here is CASSLGTGANTEAFF. CDR3 DNA: TGTGCCAGCAGTCTAGGGACAGGGGCTAACACTGAAGCTTTCTTT.

The chain combines TRBV28 with TRBJ1-6, with D possibly matching TRBD1 (6 bases). The germline V and J ends were trimmed by 6 bases and 0 bases, with 12 bases remaining between them. The CDR3 is 16 residues long. From germline, CDR1 is MDHEN and CDR2 SYDVKM. CDR3 loop: CASRSDRSSYNSPLHF. The CDR3 bases are TGTGCCAGCAGGAGTGACAGGAGCTCCTATAATTCACCCCTCCACTTT.